The 8 T cell receptor beta chains given below trace back to one sample, sequenced in a study of radiotherapy plus CTLA-4 blockade in lung cancer. Assay used: immunoSEQ multiplex PCR; TCRdb lists only in-frame clones, some missing. The table includes 50,000 to 60,000 clones, approximately 82% detected once. This specimen consisted of peripheral blood, obtained from a patient treated with radiotherapy plus ipilimumab. These TCRs come from a human donor with non-small cell lung cancer whose response to radiotherapy plus ipilimumab could not be evaluated.

The table lists this clone with a count of one. Other DNA sequences of this sample code for an identical CDR3. J is TRBJ1-2 and V is TRBV23-1; the D is unclear. TRBV23-1 counts as an open reading frame of uncertain function. V dropped 1 base and J dropped 5 bases, with 26 bases sitting between them. This CDR3 is 19 amino acids long. CDR3 coding DNA: TGCGCCAGCAGTCAATGGGGAGCAAGTTCCCGGAACCGAAATTATGGCTACACCTTC. Translated: CASSQWGASSRNRNYGYTF.

The chain employs TRBV28 and TRBJ1-5; 8 bases match TRBD1. Unmatched junction bases numbered 8, after V lost 5 bases and J lost 5 bases. The CDR3 is made up of 15 amino acids. The germline V gene has CDR1 MDHEN and CDR2 SYDVKM. CDR3 DNA: TGTGCCAGCAGTCCCCCAGGGGGCGGCTATCAGCCCCAGCATTTT. Amino acid sequence: CASSPPGGGYQPQHF.

V is TRBV5-1 and J is TRBJ2-7, with 7 bases fitting TRBD1. The CDR3 covers 15 residues. Germline CDR1 and CDR2: SGHRS and YFSETQ. Trimming cost V 0 bases and J 7 bases; bases outside gene matches: 10. CDR3 coding DNA: TGCGCCAGCAGCTTGGCCCCAGGGGGTCTGGGAGAGCAGTACTTC. Translation gives CASSLAPGGLGEQYF.

The gene calls are TRBV28 and TRBJ1-4; possible D gene TRBD1, 5 bases. The V and J ends lost 6 bases and 4 bases respectively, with 18 bases between them. The CDR3 consists of 16 residues. CDR1 and CDR2 (germline): MDHEN, SYDVKM. CDR3 nucleotide sequence: TGTGCCAGCAGGGGGGACTCCGGGGGTCGTAATGAAAAACTGTTTTTT. Translation gives CASRGDSGGRNEKLFF.

This chain links TRBV2 with TRBJ2-7; D might be TRBD2 (7 bases). Germline assignment: CDR1 SNHLY and CDR2 FYNNEI. This CDR3 has 13 residues. The ends were cut back, 7 bases at V and 6 bases at J, with 16 bases in the middle. The CDR3 protein is CASIGGGEGEQYF. CDR3 bases: TGTGCCAGCATAGGGGGGGGCGAGGGCGAGCAGTACTTC.

The chain uses TRBV5-1 and TRBJ2-7; D is possibly TRBD2 (6 bases). CDR1 is SGHRS, CDR2 YFSETQ, per germline. V shed 1 base and J shed 7 bases, with 18 bases lying between them. This CDR3 is built from 15 residues. The CDR3 region is CASSLSPVGGQEQYF. CDR3 nucleotides: TGCGCCAGCAGCTTGTCTCCCGTCGGGGGTCAAGAGCAGTACTTC.

The J gene is TRBJ1-1, the V gene TRBV7-2; 9 positions agree with TRBD1. This CDR3 is 13 amino acids long. The V and J ends lost 4 bases and 6 bases, in that order; junction bases with no gene match: 3. Looked up from germline, CDR1 is SGHTA and CDR2 is FQGNSA. CDR3 DNA: TGTGCCAGCAGCTCGTACAGGGGGCCTGAAGCTTTCTTT. Translating gives CASSSYRGPEAFF.

This clone occurred a few times. The chain employs TRBV4-3 and TRBJ1-2; D is possibly TRBD1 (5 bases). CDR1 is LGHNA, CDR2 YSLEER, per germline. Trimming stripped 0 bases from V and 5 bases from J, with 13 bases between. The CDR3 extends over 15 amino acids. The CDR3 bases are TGCGCCAGCAGCCAAGATCATGGGGGGGGGTATGGCTACACCTTC. The encoded protein is CASSQDHGGGYGYTF.